Below, one T cell receptor beta chain is given with its context. The data derive from a study of T-cell memory formation after mild COVID-19. V was cut by 0 bases and J by 6 bases, with 7 bases left in between. Germline V gene data show CDR1 as KGHSH and CDR2 as LQKENI. The CDR3 sequence is 13 residues long. TCRdb analysed the 5' RACE reads with MiXCR anew, one entry per CDR3 protein. The sample includes about 130,000 distinct CDR3 sequences, roughly 6% of them seen just once. The origin of this receptor is an adult woman who had mild COVID-19 (a few samples of this study predate the infection). Cell type and time point are not known. J is TRBJ2-3 and V is TRBV18, with unresolved D. The sequencing sample was made of PBMCs or a T cell subset sorted from them (not recorded which). The CDR3 region has the DNA TGTGCCAGCTCACCACCCATTCGGGATACGCAGTATTTT. Translated: CASSPPIRDTQYF.